This passage covers 25 T cell receptor beta chains from one sample sequenced in a study of T cells after somatic rescue of genetic block. Generated by immunoSEQ multiplex PCR, the TCRdb table keeps only in-frame clones and is missing some. This sample yields under 150,000 clones, of which about 90% are seen a single time; roughly 1.5% belongs to the top ten. Sequencing was performed on peripheral blood mononuclear cells (PBMCs). The receptors shown here come from a woman between 18 and 29 years old.

The chain employs TRBV27 and TRBJ2-2; the D gene could be TRBD1 or TRBD2 (5 bases each). This CDR3 is 16 amino acids long. Germline assignment: CDR1 MNHEY and CDR2 SMNVEV (reference sequence). V lost 7 bases to trimming and J lost 8 bases, with 23 bases between them. CDR3 amino acids: CASTARARASTGELFF. In DNA form, the CDR3 reads TGTGCCAGCACCGCCAGGGCCCGAGCTAGCACGGGGGAGCTGTTTTTT.

V usage is TRBV6-8 and J usage is TRBJ2-7; TRBD1 is a possible D gene (5 bases). V shed 9 bases and J shed 6 bases, with 15 bases lying between them. The V gene's germline CDR1 is MNHGY and CDR2 SAAAGT. The CDR3 runs 12 residues. CDR3 sequence reads: CASYSGKLEQYF. CDR3 sequence (DNA): TGTGCCAGTTACTCAGGGAAGCTCGAGCAGTACTTC.

This clone was picked up one time. The chain is built from TRBV10-3 and TRBJ2-2, with D hard to call. Trimming shortened V by 6 bases and J by 3 bases, and 2 bases separated the two germline ends. The length of the CDR3 is 11 residues. Germline loops: CDR1 ENHRY, CDR2 SYGVKD. The CDR3 DNA sequence: TGTGCCATCAGGGACACCGGGGAGCTGTTTTTT. Translation: CAIRDTGELFF.

The chain joins TRBV14 to TRBJ1-2, with D perhaps TRBD1 (5 bases). CDR1 SGHDN and CDR2 FVKESK come from the germline V gene. This CDR3 region has 15 residues. Between the trimmed V and J ends, which lost 1 base and 4 bases, there was a span of 13 bases. The CDR3 here is CASSQGTGTAYGYTF. For the CDR3, the DNA is TGTGCCAGCAGCCAAGGGACCGGGACGGCCTATGGCTACACCTTC.

This clone was detected only a few times. The chain employs TRBV11-1 and TRBJ1-1; D is uncertain. The CDR3 contains 16 residues. V was trimmed by 1 base and J by 1 base, leaving 13 bases between them. CDR1 is SGHAT and CDR2 is FQDESV in the germline V gene (reference sequence). The CDR3 DNA reads TGTGCCAGCAGCTTAGGAGGGCAGATACCGAACACTGAAGCTTTCTTT. As protein: CASSLGGQIPNTEAFF.

This rearrangement joins TRBV19 to TRBJ2-7; either TRBD1 or TRBD2 may fit D (6 bases each). The germline V and J ends were trimmed by 0 bases and 5 bases, with 11 bases remaining between them. Per the germline V gene, CDR1 is LNHDA and CDR2 is SQIVND (reference sequence). This CDR3 is built from 14 residues. CDR3: CASSIDRGGDEQYF. The CDR3 nucleotides read TGTGCCAGTAGTATAGACAGGGGAGGAGACGAGCAGTACTTC.

This rearrangement joins TRBV7-3 to TRBJ2-2; possibly TRBD1 for D (6 bases). The V end was cut by 5 bases, the J end by 7 bases, with 17 bases between. The CDR3 has 15 amino acids. Germline-derived CDR1 and CDR2 are SGHTA and FQGTGA. Written as DNA, the CDR3 is TGTGCCAGCAGCCCCACCGGGACAACGGGCGGGGAGCTGTTTTTT. Encoded protein: CASSPTGTTGGELFF.

The chain has TRBV30 and TRBJ1-2; D not certain. The CDR3 runs to 13 residues. Germline CDR1 and CDR2: GTSNPN and SVGIG (reference sequence). Trimming cost V 1 base and J 0 bases, with 6 bases left between them. The DNA of the CDR3 is TGTGCCTGGAGTGCGCTGACTAACTATGGCTACACCTTC. This sequence encodes CAWSALTNYGYTF. Filled out from reference TRBV30 and TRBJ1-2, the complete variable domain reads SQTIHQWPATLVQPVGSPLSLECTVEGTSNPNLYWYRQAAGRGLQLLFYSVGIGQISSEVPQNLSASRPQDRQFILSSKKLLLSDSGFYLCAWSALTNYGYTFGSGTRLTVV.

The J gene is TRBJ1-5, the V gene TRBV11-2; D ambiguous. V lost 5 bases and J 0 bases, leaving 5 bases between the germline ends. Germline CDR1 reads SGHAT; CDR2 reads FQNNGV. The CDR3 has 13 residues. The CDR3 reads CASSIHSNQPQHF. CDR3 nucleotides: TGTGCCAGCAGCATCCATAGCAATCAGCCCCAGCATTTT.

The chain combines TRBV9 with TRBJ1-2; TRBD1 is a possible D gene (6 bases). This CDR3 region has 12 residues. The germline CDR1 and CDR2 sequences are SGDLS and YYNGEE. Trimming left V 4 bases short and J 7 bases short, with 11 bases between. As DNA, the CDR3 is TGTGCCAGCAGCCCGGGGGGCGCTGGCTACACCTTC. Translating gives CASSPGGAGYTF.

In its sample, this clone was seen once. The V call is TRBV7-2, the J call TRBJ1-3; a weak D match, TRBD1 (6 bases). This CDR3 has 16 amino acids. CDR1 and CDR2 from the germline V gene are SGHTA and FQGNSA. The V and J ends lost 5 bases and 4 bases respectively, with 18 bases between them. The CDR3 protein is CASSHGQRAGGNTIYF. In nucleotides, the CDR3 is TGTGCCAGCAGCCATGGACAGCGTGCTGGGGGAAACACCATATATTTT.

On this clone: At one end, the junction sequence differs from germline, possibly due to a read error. The same CDR3 also results from other DNA sequences found in this sample. V is TRBV6-1 and J is TRBJ1-5; TRBD1 agrees at 8 bases. Germline V lookup: CDR1 MNHNS, CDR2 SASEGT. The CDR3 sequence is 15 residues long. CDR3 residues: CASRGDRGRNQPQHF. DNA for the CDR3: TGTGCCAGCAGGGGCGACAGGGGACGTAATCAGCCCCAGCATTTC.

V and J are TRBV28 and TRBJ2-5; no firm D call. CDR1 is MDHEN, CDR2 SYDVKM, per germline. CDR3 length: 12 amino acids. V was cut by 5 bases and J by 4 bases, with 8 bases left in between. The CDR3 nucleotides are TGTGCCAGCAGTACCTACGGAGAGACCCAGTACTTC. Translation gives CASSTYGETQYF.

This chain joins TRBV15 and TRBJ1-5, with 7 bases identical to TRBD1. Germline V gives CDR1 LNHNV, CDR2 YYDKDF (reference sequence). The CDR3 length is 16 residues. J lost 7 bases, V lost 0 bases, and 9 bases had no gene match. For the CDR3, the DNA is TGTGCCACCAGCAGAGATGGGACAGCCCCGGGACAGCCCCAGCATTTT. Protein: CATSRDGTAPGQPQHF.

The chain employs TRBV6-5 and TRBJ1-2; D remains unclear. CDR1 and CDR2 (germline): MNHEY, SVGAGI. V was trimmed by 4 bases and J by 3 bases, leaving 6 bases between them. CDR3 length: 12 residues. The DNA for the CDR3 is TGTGCCAGCAGTTCCGTTGACTATGGCTACACCTTC. This codes for CASSSVDYGYTF.

The CDR3 loop is CASSPQTGSGNTIYF. CDR3 coding DNA: TGTGCCAGCAGCCCCCAGACAGGGTCTGGAAACACCATATATTTT. This chain uses TRBV7-2 with TRBJ1-3; 7 nucleotides match TRBD1. With V trimmed by 5 bases and J by 1 base, 5 bases remained unmatched. CDR3 size: 15 residues. Germline V lookup: CDR1 SGHTA, CDR2 FQGNSA. Full variable domain (outside the CDR3, taken from reference TRBV7-2 and TRBJ1-3): GAGVSQSPSNKVTEKGKDVELRCDPISGHTALYWYRQSLGQGLEFLIYFQGNSAPDKSGLPSDRFSAERTGGSVSTLTIQRTQQEDSAVYLCASSPQTGSGNTIYFGEGSWLTVV.

The rearrangement joins TRBV9 to TRBJ1-1; 7 nucleotides agree with TRBD1. The CDR3 is made up of 17 amino acids. Per the germline V gene, CDR1 is SGDLS and CDR2 is YYNGEE. After removal of 2 bases from V and 1 base from J, the junction contained 11 bases not matched to a gene. CDR3 DNA: TGTGCCAGCAGCGTTCTGGGACAGAACCTTGGGAACACTGAAGCTTTCTTT. As protein: CASSVLGQNLGNTEAFF.

CDR3 nucleotide sequence: TGTGCCAGCAGGGTGGCTCCCACCACAGATACGCAGTATTTT. The encoded protein is CASRVAPTTDTQYF. This sequence joins TRBV6-5 and TRBJ2-3, with D unclear. CDR1 and CDR2 from the germline V gene are MNHEY and SVGAGI. The CDR3 runs to 14 residues. Trimming took 6 bases from V and 2 from J, leaving 12 bases between them.

The rearrangement links TRBV10-3 to TRBJ2-1; a weak D match, TRBD2 (5 bases). Germline-derived CDR1 and CDR2 are ENHRY and SYGVKD. The CDR3 has 14 residues. The ends were cut back, 4 bases at V and 9 bases at J, with 16 bases in the middle. This chain's CDR3 is CAISGGPIAGEQFF. The CDR3 DNA sequence: TGTGCCATCAGTGGCGGGCCAATCGCCGGTGAGCAGTTCTTC.

The V gene is TRBV19, the J gene TRBJ1-6; 9 nucleotides match TRBD1. The length of the CDR3 is 16 residues. V was clipped by 3 bases and J by 7 bases; unmatched bases: 7. From germline, CDR1 is LNHDA and CDR2 SQIVND (reference sequence). The CDR3: CASSMSRDRENSPLHF. Written as DNA, the CDR3 is TGTGCCAGTAGTATGTCGCGGGACAGGGAAAATTCACCCCTCCACTTT. The whole variable domain, remainder taken from reference TRBV19 and TRBJ1-6, is DGGITQSPKYLFRKEGQNVTLSCEQNLNHDAMYWYRQDPGQGLRLIYYSQIVNDFQKGDIAEGYSVSREKKESFPLTVTSAQKNPTAFYLCASSMSRDRENSPLHFGNGTRLTVT.

The chain couples TRBV7-9 to TRBJ1-4; no clear D. V was trimmed by 3 bases and J by 3 bases, leaving 23 bases between them. The CDR3 runs to 19 residues. Germline V CDR1 and CDR2: SEHNR, FQNEAQ (reference sequence). The CDR3 spells CASSLATKNSYGANEKLFF. CDR3 sequence (DNA): TGTGCCAGCAGCTTGGCGACAAAGAACTCGTATGGGGCTAATGAAAAACTGTTTTTT. The full variable domain, completed using reference TRBV7-9 and TRBJ1-4, is DTGVSQNPRHKITKRGQNVTFRCDPISEHNRLYWYRQTLGQGPEFLTYFQNEAQLEKSRLLSDRFSAERPKGSFSTLEIQRTEQGDSAMYLCASSLATKNSYGANEKLFFGSGTQLSVL.

The chain is built from TRBV5-1 and TRBJ2-3; D is undetermined. V was clipped by 5 bases and J by 3 bases, with 7 bases between them. Germline V gene data show CDR1 as SGHRS and CDR2 as YFSETQ. The CDR3 contains 12 residues. The CDR3 bases are TGCGCCAGCAGACTGTATACAGATACGCAGTATTTT. As protein: CASRLYTDTQYF.

The chain is built from TRBV15 and TRBJ2-7, with D possibly matching TRBD1 (6 bases). Looked up from germline, CDR1 is LNHNV and CDR2 is YYDKDF (reference sequence). CDR3 length: 15 amino acids. V was shortened by 4 bases and J by 7 bases, with 20 bases between the two germline ends. The CDR3 region has the DNA TGTGCCACCAGCACCCGGCAGGGGCGACCTTTGGAGCAGTACTTC. Translated, it gives CATSTRQGRPLEQYF.

The genes are TRBV9 and TRBJ1-1; tentatively, D is TRBD1 (5 bases). In germline, CDR1 is SGDLS, CDR2 YYNGEE. The CDR3 sequence is 14 residues long. Trimming took 4 bases from V and 7 from J, leaving 17 bases between them. In DNA form, the CDR3 reads TGTGCCAGCAGCCCCCGGCAGGGAGGGATTGAAGCTTTCTTT. Translation: CASSPRQGGIEAFF. The complete variable domain, with remaining parts taken from reference TRBV9 and TRBJ1-1, reads DSGVTQTPKHLITATGQRVTLRCSPRSGDLSVYWYQQSLDQGLQFLIQYYNGEERAKGNILERFSAQQFPDLHSELNLSSLELGDSALYFCASSPRQGGIEAFFGQGTRLTVV.

The chain is built from TRBV11-1 and TRBJ1-2; 8 bases match TRBD1. Trimming cost V 4 bases and J 5 bases; bases outside gene matches: 6. CDR1 and CDR2 (germline): SGHAT, FQDESV (reference sequence). The CDR3 length is 14 residues. CDR3 residues: CASSSGQGSYGYTF. CDR3 sequence (DNA): TGTGCCAGCAGCTCCGGACAGGGATCATATGGCTACACCTTC.